The clone carrying this T cell receptor beta chain has just a few counts. Trimming stripped 8 bases from V and 5 bases from J, with 16 bases between. Germline CDR1 SNHLY, CDR2 FYNNEI. This CDR3 has 13 residues. Original handling: Amplification of reference gene primers provided the estimated nucleated cell counts. The repertoire was sequenced with immunoSEQ multiplex PCR; TCRdb's copy has only in-frame clones and lacks some. The V and J calls and clone size come from that table; D and trimming were worked out from the DNA. The sample carries tens of thousands of clones, 74% recorded once. This entry is derived from a study of blood T cell repertoires in COVID-19. Study-level background: Some COVID-19 samples were acute and others convalescent; all came from the United States, Italy and Spain. From T cells, B-cell-depleted T cells, or PBMCs came the material, which was cDNA or gDNA.

Enrolment of Seattle patients took place during active infection, and they were followed longitudinally. This TCR was recovered from a man aged 65 to 85 with COVID-19, enrolled during active disease. The sample consisted of peripheral blood. The rearrangement links TRBV2 to TRBJ2-7; D is uncertain. CDR3: CASAYAEFDEQYF. CDR3 DNA: TGTGCCAGCGCTTACGCGGAGTTTGACGAGCAGTACTTC.